Listed below are T cell receptor beta chains from one sample, sequenced in a study of glioma-infiltrating T cells. TCRdb re-analysed the multiplex PCR reads in MiXCR, keeping a single row per CDR3 protein. The table lists 95,000 to 150,000 distinct CDR3 sequences, approximately 23% of them singletons. Specimen: glioma tissue, nonneoplastic brain tissue, or PBMCs (not recorded which). The receptors here all came from a human donor with low-grade glioma or glioblastoma, undergoing nonglioma brain surgery, or in good health (not recorded which). Each CDR3 is given with its conserved first and last residue. Each record gives: D gene, clone size, J gene, V gene, CDR3 DNA, CDR3 protein. A D gene is named only where the DNA matches it firmly. Expanded clones get a size class; other rows say once, few or many, or leave the size out.

- | - | TRBJ2-7 | TRBV6-1 | TGTGCCATCAGGGGGGGGGCAGGAGGGAACGAGCAGTACTTC | CAIRGGAGGNEQYF
- | many | TRBJ2-5 | TRBV5-1 | TGCGCCAGCAGCTTGGAGACAAAGCCGGAGACCCAGTACTTC | CASSLETKPETQYF
TRBD1 | many | TRBJ2-1 | TRBV15 | TGTGCCACCAGCGACCGGGACAGGGTGTGGGATGAGCAGTTCTTC | CATSDRDRVWDEQFF
TRBD2 | many | TRBJ2-1 | TRBV7-2 | TGTGCCAGCAGGTGGACTAGCGGGAGCACCTACAATGAGCAGTTCTTC | CASRWTSGSTYNEQFF
TRBD1 | many | TRBJ1-2 | TRBV5-1 | TGCGCCAGCAGCTTGGTTCAGGGGGCGCATCATGGCTACACCTTC | CASSLVQGAHHGYTF
- | - | TRBJ2-1 | TRBV5-1 | TGCGCCAGCAGCTTGGATCTAGCGAGGCACAATGAGCAGTTCTTC | CASSLDLARHNEQFF
- | many | TRBJ2-7 | TRBV7-2 | TGTGCCAGCAGCTTTTTATCGGGGAGCTACGAGCAGTACTTC | CASSFLSGSYEQYF
- | many | TRBJ1-1 | TRBV6-1 | TGTGCCAGCAGTTATAATCTGGGTGGAACTGAAGCTTTCTTT | CASSYNLGGTEAFF
- | many | TRBJ2-5 | TRBV2 | TGTGCCAGCAGTGAAAATGTGGGACAAGAGACCCAGTACTTC | CASSENVGQETQYF
TRBD2 | many | TRBJ2-7 | TRBV3-1 | TGTGCCAGCAGCCAAGAGGGTAGCGGGAACCGCGAGCAGTACTTC | CASSQEGSGNREQYF
- | many | TRBJ2-1 | TRBV14 | TGTGCCAGCAGCCAACCTCTCCTAGAGAATGAGCAGTTCTTC | CASSQPLLENEQFF
TRBD1 | - | TRBJ1-4 | TRBV29-1 | TGCAGCGTTGACTTCGGGACAGGGAGGGAAAAACTGTTTTTT | CSVDFGTGREKLFF
TRBD1 | many | TRBJ1-3 | TRBV28 | TGTGCCAGCAGTATGACAGGGACTGGAAACACCATATATTTT | CASSMTGTGNTIYF
- | few | TRBJ2-6 | TRBV29-1 | TGCAGCGTTAGCGCCTATGACAGTTACTCTGGGGCCAACGTCCTGACTTTC | CSVSAYDSYSGANVLTF
- | many | TRBJ2-1 | TRBV6-1 | TGTGCCAGCAGTGAGTCAGGGAGCTCCTACAATGAGCAGTTCTTC | CASSESGSSYNEQFF
- | many | TRBJ2-1 | TRBV12-3/TRBV12-4 | TGTGCCAGCAGTTTAAGGAGGGGTAGCTACAATGAGCAGTTCTTC | CASSLRRGSYNEQFF